Listed here are 29 T cell receptor beta chains from one sample, sequenced in a study of OX40 agonist ivuxolimab in advanced cancers. The method was immunoSEQ multiplex PCR; TCRdb's version includes in-frame clones alone and lacks a portion of them. The repertoire holds about 55,000 clones, with 60% to 80% as singletons. The source material was CD4+ or CD8+ T cells sorted from blood, sampled in a trial of the OX40 agonist ivuxolimab. The receptor source for this set is an adult with an advanced solid tumor such as melanoma, head and neck, liver or kidney cancer.

In its sample, this clone was seen once. This sequence joins TRBV5-3 and TRBJ2-7, with D unresolved. TRBV5-3 is given ORF status, its function remaining uncertain. The germline V and J ends were trimmed by 0 bases and 3 bases, with 4 bases remaining between them. There are 12 residues in the CDR3. The CDR3 DNA sequence: TGTGCCAGAAGCTTGGGGGACTACGAGCAGTACTTC. Amino acids: CARSLGDYEQYF.

V and J are TRBV11-3 and TRBJ2-5, with 13 bases aligning to TRBD2. The assigned J gene may be wrong: the sequence end matches TRBJ2-7 better. Germline lookup yields CDR1 SGHNT and CDR2 YENEEA. The CDR3 consists of 18 residues. CDR3 sequence reads: CASSLEKMGTSGTYEQYF. The CDR3 DNA reads as TGTGCCAGCAGCTTAGAGAAGATGGGGACTAGCGGGACCTACGAGCAGTACTTC.

The chain joins TRBV5-1 to TRBJ1-1; D unresolved. CDR1 and CDR2 from the germline V gene are SGHRS and YFSETQ. Trimming removed 1 base at V and 8 bases at J, with 15 bases between. This CDR3 has 14 residues. For the CDR3, the DNA is TGCGCCAGCAGCTTGTCGGTCGGAACAGACGAAGCTTTCTTT. Translating gives CASSLSVGTDEAFF.

V gene TRBV6-1 combines with J gene TRBJ2-7; TRBD1 matches at 7 bases. This CDR3 is 14 amino acids long. V shed 7 bases and J 4 bases; nucleotides not matched to a gene: 10. Looked up from germline, CDR1 is MNHNS and CDR2 is SASEGT. CDR3 coding DNA: TGTGCCAGCAACCTCGGCAGGGGGTCGTACGAGCAGTACTTC. Amino acids: CASNLGRGSYEQYF.

V and J are TRBV18 and TRBJ1-2; 10 positions agree with TRBD1. V shed 2 bases, J shed 4 bases, and the junction held 10 bases outside the gene matches. CDR1 and CDR2 (germline): KGHSH, LQKENI. This CDR3 is built from 17 residues. CDR3: CASSPAGPGTGVYGYTF. CDR3 coding DNA: TGTGCCAGCTCACCAGCTGGTCCCGGGACAGGGGTCTATGGCTACACCTTC. The whole variable domain, filled in from reference TRBV18 and TRBJ1-2, reads NAGVMQNPRHLVRRRGQEARLRCSPMKGHSHVYWYRQLPEEGLKFMVYLQKENIIDESGMPKERFSAEFPKEGPSILRIQQVVRGDSAAYFCASSPAGPGTGVYGYTFGSGTRLTVV.

The chain joins TRBV5-8 to TRBJ2-1; 8 bases are a match to TRBD2. CDR1 and CDR2 from the germline V gene are SGHTS and YDEGEE. The CDR3 is made up of 13 amino acids. After removal of 4 bases from V and 7 bases from J, the junction contained 4 bases not matched to a gene. CDR3 bases: TGTGCCAGCAGCCCAAGCGGGGGTAATGAGCAGTTCTTC. It specifies CASSPSGGNEQFF.

The CDR3 DNA is TGTGCCAGCAGTTTCGGCAGGGCCGGAAATCCAGATACGCAGTATTTT. This gives the protein CASSFGRAGNPDTQYF. The V gene is TRBV27, the J gene TRBJ2-3; D perhaps matches TRBD1 (5 bases). Germline V lookup: CDR1 MNHEY, CDR2 SMNVEV (reference sequence). The CDR3 consists of 16 residues. The germline V and J ends were trimmed by 3 bases and 4 bases, with 17 bases remaining between them.

This rearrangement joins TRBV6-6 to TRBJ1-1, with 12 bases identical to TRBD1. Losses at the gene ends were 7 bases for V and 8 bases for J; bases not matched to a gene: 8. This CDR3 comprises 14 residues. Per the germline V gene, CDR1 is MNHNY and CDR2 is SVGAGI (reference sequence). CDR3 loop: CASTRDRGRREAFF. The DNA for the CDR3 is TGTGCCAGCACTCGGGACAGGGGGCGAAGGGAAGCTTTCTTT.

The chain joins TRBV6-5 to TRBJ2-7; TRBD1 matches 8 bases. Germline V gene lookup returns CDR1 MNHEY and CDR2 SVGAGI. J lost 2 bases, V lost 0 bases, and 3 bases had no gene match. This CDR3 has 15 residues. This CDR3 reads CASSYSTGVTYEQYF. The CDR3 nucleotides read TGTGCCAGCAGTTACTCGACAGGGGTTACCTACGAGCAGTACTTC.

This chain joins TRBV15 and TRBJ2-3, with a weak D call TRBD1 (6 bases). CDR1 LNHNV and CDR2 YYDKDF come from the germline V gene (reference sequence). The CDR3 has 15 residues. V lost 0 bases and J 6 bases, leaving 13 bases between the germline ends. The CDR3 bases are TGTGCCACCAGCAGAGATATGGGGGCGGTGGATACGCAGTATTTT. Its translation: CATSRDMGAVDTQYF.

This clone was seen a handful of times. The genes are TRBV5-1 and TRBJ1-4, with 9 bases aligning to TRBD1. V lost 4 bases, J lost 8 bases, and 6 bases stayed unmatched. The CDR3 sequence is 14 residues long. Germline V lookup: CDR1 SGHRS, CDR2 YFSETQ. For the CDR3, the DNA is TGCGCCAGCAGCCTCCGGACAGGGGTCGAAAAACTGTTTTTT. It encodes CASSLRTGVEKLFF.

V gene TRBV5-1 combines with J gene TRBJ2-2; 8 bases map to TRBD2. CDR1 is SGHRS, CDR2 YFSETQ, per germline. V dropped 4 bases and J dropped 1; count of bases not matched to a gene: 6. The CDR3 runs 16 residues. CDR3 bases: TGCGCCAGCAGCACGAATCTAGCGGGGAACACCGGGGAGCTGTTTTTT. This sequence encodes CASSTNLAGNTGELFF.

This chain links TRBV18 with TRBJ1-1; perhaps TRBD1 as D (5 bases). This CDR3 has 14 residues. CDR1 and CDR2 from the germline V gene are KGHSH and LQKENI. V lost 2 bases and J 5 bases, leaving 12 bases between the germline ends. The CDR3 loop reads CASSPRTEGTEAFF. The DNA for the CDR3 is TGTGCCAGCTCACCAAGGACGGAGGGGACTGAAGCTTTCTTT.

The rearrangement joins TRBV27 to TRBJ1-2, with D perhaps TRBD1 (5 bases). The germline gives CDR1 MNHEY, CDR2 SMNVEV (reference sequence). CDR3 length: 14 residues. V was trimmed by 5 bases and J by 9 bases, leaving 19 bases between them. CDR3 sequence: CASSNPGVGRSYTF. The CDR3, as DNA: TGTGCCAGCAGTAACCCGGGGGTGGGTAGAAGCTACACCTTC.

The gene calls are TRBV6-1 and TRBJ1-4; D is ambiguous. The CDR3 has 14 amino acids. V dropped 6 bases and J dropped 0 bases, with 8 bases sitting between them. Germline CDR1 is MNHNS and CDR2 is SASEGT. CDR3 amino acids: CASSLTTTNEKLFF. CDR3 in DNA: TGTGCCAGCAGCTTAACAACAACTAATGAAAAACTGTTTTTT.

The chain recombines TRBV14 with TRBJ1-2, with D tentatively TRBD1 (5 bases). CDR1 and CDR2 (germline): SGHDN, FVKESK. Trimming cost V 0 bases and J 7 bases, with 12 bases left between them. The CDR3 is 14 amino acids. In nucleotides, the CDR3 is TGTGCCAGCAGCCAAGACCAGGGAATTGGTGGCTACACCTTC. It codes for CASSQDQGIGGYTF.

The chain joins TRBV6-6 to TRBJ2-7, with 9 bases fitting TRBD1. V was clipped by 2 bases and J by 1 base; unmatched bases: 3. CDR3 size: 15 residues. Germline values: CDR1 MNHNY, CDR2 SVGAGI (reference sequence). CDR3 coding DNA: TGTGCCAGCAGTTACGGGGGGACAGGGTCCTACGAGCAGTACTTC. Translated, it gives CASSYGGTGSYEQYF.

This clone was seen only once. J is TRBJ2-5 and V is TRBV6-5, with D possibly matching TRBD1 (8 bases). From germline, CDR1 is MNHEY and CDR2 SVGAGI. CDR3 length: 14 residues. V gave up 4 bases and J gave up 11 bases, with 20 bases separating them. The CDR3: CASSSRTGRREQYF. The CDR3 DNA is TGTGCCAGCAGTTCCCGGACAGGGAGGCGGGAGCAGTACTTC.

In the case of this clone: The sample holds other DNA sequences that translate to the same CDR3. The V call is TRBV5-1, the J call TRBJ1-2, with D perhaps matching TRBD1 (5 bases). The CDR3 contains 13 residues. CDR1 is SGHRS, CDR2 YFSETQ, per germline. With 0 bases removed from V and 2 bases from J, the gap between germline ends came to 5 bases. In nucleotides, the CDR3 is TGCGCCAGCAGCTTGGGGGGGAACTATGGCTACACCTTC. This codes for CASSLGGNYGYTF. Full variable domain (missing parts from reference TRBV5-1 and TRBJ1-2): KAGVTQTPRYLIKTRGQQVTLSCSPISGHRSVSWYQQTPGQGLQFLFEYFSETQRNKGNFPGRFSGRQFSNSRSEMNVSTLELGDSALYLCASSLGGNYGYTFGSGTRLTVV.

CDR3 amino acids: CAISAGQSNEKLFF. The DNA of the CDR3 is TGTGCCATCAGTGCGGGACAGAGTAATGAAAAACTGTTTTTT. The chain employs TRBV10-3 and TRBJ1-4; 7 nucleotides agree with TRBD1. Looked up from germline, CDR1 is ENHRY and CDR2 is SYGVKD. The CDR3 is 14 residues long. J gave up 4 bases and V 4 bases, and 3 bases lay outside the gene matches.

This clone appeared a few times. This chain joins TRBV7-2 and TRBJ2-7; D gene unclear. The CDR3 is made up of 13 amino acids. Germline V gene data show CDR1 as SGHTA and CDR2 as FQGNSA. Trimming stripped 2 bases from V and 1 base from J, with 6 bases between. The CDR3 sequence: CASSLRWSYEQYF. The DNA for the CDR3 is TGTGCCAGCAGCTTAAGGTGGTCCTACGAGCAGTACTTC.

The chain couples TRBV4-1 to TRBJ2-7; TRBD1 is a possible D gene (7 bases). V lost 4 bases and J 6 bases, leaving 16 bases between the germline ends. The CDR3 extends over 14 amino acids. CDR1 and CDR2 (germline): MGHRA, YSYEKL. This CDR3 is CASSRGTAGGEQYF. As DNA, the CDR3 is TGCGCCAGCAGCCGCGGGACAGCTGGGGGCGAGCAGTACTTC.

V usage is TRBV7-2 and J usage is TRBJ2-7, with D hard to call. The CDR3 length is 14 residues. Looked up from germline, CDR1 is SGHTA and CDR2 is FQGNSA. Trimming pared 5 bases from V and 1 base from J, leaving 12 bases between. For the CDR3, the DNA is TGTGCCAGCAGCGTTTCAAGGGATTCCTACGAGCAGTACTTC. Translating gives CASSVSRDSYEQYF.

The chain is built from TRBV7-2 and TRBJ1-2; 7 bases align to TRBD1. The CDR3 is 14 amino acids. Trimming removed 1 base from V and 2 bases from J; junction bases left unmatched: 1. Germline CDR1 and CDR2: SGHTA and FQGNSA. CDR3 region: CASSLEGANYGYTF. In nucleotides, the CDR3 is TGTGCCAGCAGCTTAGAGGGGGCGAACTATGGCTACACCTTC.

This clone was counted once. V usage is TRBV27 and J usage is TRBJ1-4, with 8 nucleotides matching TRBD1. The V segment lost 4 bases and the J segment 2 bases; nucleotides outside the gene matches: 3. Germline loops: CDR1 MNHEY, CDR2 SMNVEV (reference sequence). The CDR3 length is 15 residues. CDR3 region: CASSSTGETNEKLFF. In nucleotides, the CDR3 is TGTGCCAGCAGTTCGACAGGGGAGACTAATGAAAAACTGTTTTTT.

The rearrangement joins TRBV4-1 to TRBJ2-1; 10 nucleotides agree with TRBD2. The trim removed 3 bases at V and 2 bases at J, leaving 4 bases unmatched. Per the germline V gene, CDR1 is MGHRA and CDR2 is YSYEKL. The CDR3 extends over 16 amino acids. The CDR3, as DNA: TGCGCCAGCAGCCAGGGTAGCGGGAGGACCTACAATGAGCAGTTCTTC. It codes for CASSQGSGRTYNEQFF.

The chain carries TRBV30 and TRBJ1-3; D gene ambiguous. Germline loops: CDR1 GTSNPN, CDR2 SVGIG (reference sequence). The CDR3 contains 14 residues. V lost 3 bases to trimming and J lost 0 bases, with 9 bases between them. CDR3 nucleotides: TGTGCCTGGAGGCACCGGGACTCTGGAAACACCATATATTTT. Translated: CAWRHRDSGNTIYF.

V usage is TRBV7-2 and J usage is TRBJ2-1, with 11 bases that match TRBD2. CDR3 length: 14 amino acids. After removal of 7 bases from V and 12 bases from J, the junction contained 11 bases not matched to a gene. Germline assignment: CDR1 SGHTA and CDR2 FQGNSA. The CDR3 nucleotides read TGTGCCAGCACCCTAACCCCACTAGCGGGGGCGCAGTTCTTC. Translation gives CASTLTPLAGAQFF.

This rearrangement joins TRBV5-1 to TRBJ2-5; D gene unclear. The V gene lost 3 bases and the J gene lost 5 bases, with 5 bases spanning the gap. Germline V gene data show CDR1 as SGHRS and CDR2 as YFSETQ. CDR3 size: 11 residues. The chain's CDR3 is CASSYEETQYF. For the CDR3, the DNA is TGCGCCAGCAGCTATGAGGAGACCCAGTACTTC.